This passage covers 14 T cell receptor beta chains from one sample sequenced in a study of cytomegalovirus exposure and HLA in healthy donors. Using immunoSEQ multiplex PCR, the repertoire was profiled, and TCRdb retains in-frame clones only, with some absent. The top ten clones hold 1.5% to 2% of a sample with about 140,000 clones, approximately 94% of them seen once. The sequenced sample consisted of PBMCs. The origin of the receptors is a man aged 18-30 years in good health and CMV-seropositive.

The CDR3 nucleotides are TGTGCCAGTAGTATTCTTACTCGCGGCAGGAACACTGAAGCTTTCTTT. Translating gives CASSILTRGRNTEAFF. The genes are TRBV19 and TRBJ1-1, with D unclear. The germline gives CDR1 LNHDA, CDR2 SQIVND (reference sequence). The CDR3 consists of 16 residues. Deletions cut 3 bases from V and 1 base from J, with 15 bases between.

About this clone: Other DNA sequences in this sample translate to the same CDR3. This chain links TRBV30 with TRBJ2-7, with a weak D call TRBD2 (5 bases). CDR1 and CDR2 from the germline V gene are GTSNPN and SVGIG (reference sequence). This CDR3 region has 14 residues. The V end lost 0 bases, the J end lost 2 bases, and 11 bases lay between the germline ends. CDR3 sequence (DNA): TGTGCCTGGAGTGTTCGAGGGAAGGCCTACGAGCAGTACTTC. Residues: CAWSVRGKAYEQYF.

CDR3 protein: CATQGVAGNTIYF. CDR3 DNA: TGTGCTACACAAGGGGTCGCTGGAAACACCATATATTTT. The V call is TRBV28, the J call TRBJ1-3, with D perhaps matching TRBD1 (5 bases). Germline V gives CDR1 MDHEN, CDR2 SYDVKM. The CDR3 is 13 residues long. Variable domain in full (rest from reference TRBV28 and TRBJ1-3): DVKVTQSSRYLVKRTGEKVFLECVQDMDHENMFWYRQDPGLGLRLIYFSYDVKMKEKGDIPEGYSVSREKKERFSLILESASTNQTSMYLCATQGVAGNTIYFGEGSWLTVV.

This chain uses TRBV29-1 with TRBJ1-4; perhaps TRBD1 as D (6 bases). V lost 5 bases to trimming and J lost 6 bases, with 16 bases between them. The CDR3 loop spans 14 amino acids. Per the germline V gene, CDR1 is SQVTM and CDR2 is ANQGSEA. The CDR3 DNA sequence: TGCAGCGTTCGAGACGGGACAAAAGATGAAAAACTGTTTTTT. This codes for CSVRDGTKDEKLFF.

The CDR3 DNA sequence: TGTGCCAGCATCTCAGGGGCAGGGAACACTGAAGCTTTCTTT. It translates to CASISGAGNTEAFF. V usage is TRBV28 and J usage is TRBJ1-1, with TRBD1 as a possible D gene (6 bases). This CDR3 is built from 14 residues. Trimming took off 7 bases at V and 1 base at J, with 13 bases between the two ends. The V gene's germline CDR1 is MDHEN and CDR2 SYDVKM. Variable domain in full (rest from reference TRBV28 and TRBJ1-1): DVKVTQSSRYLVKRTGEKVFLECVQDMDHENMFWYRQDPGLGLRLIYFSYDVKMKEKGDIPEGYSVSREKKERFSLILESASTNQTSMYLCASISGAGNTEAFFGQGTRLTVV.

This rearrangement joins TRBV5-1 to TRBJ1-4, with 7 nucleotides matching TRBD1. This CDR3 has 16 residues. Per germline, CDR1 SGHRS and CDR2 YFSETQ. V dropped 2 bases and J dropped 6; count of bases not matched to a gene: 10. DNA of the CDR3: TGCGCCAGCAGCTTAGGGAGACAGGGTTGGGATGAAAAACTGTTTTTT. Encoded protein: CASSLGRQGWDEKLFF. Supplemented by reference TRBV5-1 and TRBJ1-4, the full variable domain reads KAGVTQTPRYLIKTRGQQVTLSCSPISGHRSVSWYQQTPGQGLQFLFEYFSETQRNKGNFPGRFSGRQFSNSRSEMNVSTLELGDSALYLCASSLGRQGWDEKLFFGSGTQLSVL.

The rearrangement uses TRBV27 and TRBJ1-1; D uncertain. CDR3 length equals 13 residues. In germline, CDR1 is MNHEY, CDR2 SMNVEV (reference sequence). The V and J ends lost 0 bases and 11 bases respectively, with 13 bases between them. The CDR3: CASSLSLELRAFF. The CDR3 DNA reads as TGTGCCAGCAGTTTATCGCTCGAATTGCGCGCTTTCTTT.

The chain combines TRBV18 with TRBJ2-3, with D possibly matching TRBD1 (6 bases). Looked up from germline, CDR1 is KGHSH and CDR2 is LQKENI. The V end was cut by 4 bases, the J end by 0 bases, with 11 bases between. This CDR3 comprises 15 residues. The CDR3 nucleotides are TGTGCCAGCTCACGAGGGGGTGGAAGCACAGATACGCAGTATTTT. Its protein product is CASSRGGGSTDTQYF.

DNA for the CDR3: TGTGCCAGTAGCGGGAGCCTGAACACCGGGGAGCTGTTTTTT. This codes for CASSGSLNTGELFF. V and J are TRBV6-6 and TRBJ2-2, with 9 bases lining up with TRBD2. Germline V lookup: CDR1 MNHNY, CDR2 SVGAGI (reference sequence). The trim removed 9 bases at V and 1 base at J, leaving 3 bases unmatched. This CDR3 contains 14 residues.

This clone was recorded only once. The chain has TRBV10-3 and TRBJ1-2; D may be TRBD1 (6 bases). This CDR3 contains 13 residues. Germline V gene lookup returns CDR1 ENHRY and CDR2 SYGVKD. Between the trimmed V and J ends, which lost 3 bases and 7 bases, there was a span of 12 bases. The CDR3 loop is CAISDRGAGGYTF. The CDR3 DNA follows: TGTGCCATCAGTGATCGGGGGGCAGGTGGCTACACCTTC.

In its sample, this clone was seen once. V is TRBV5-1 and J is TRBJ2-5; unclear D gene. This CDR3 has 12 residues. From germline, CDR1 is SGHRS and CDR2 YFSETQ. V was cut by 7 bases and J by 2 bases, with 9 bases left in between. CDR3 region: CASGSGQETQYF. The CDR3 DNA is TGCGCCAGCGGCTCCGGGCAAGAGACCCAGTACTTC.

This clone was detected only once. The rearrangement joins TRBV19 to TRBJ1-3; weak D call: TRBD1 (5 bases). V lost 5 bases to trimming and J lost 1 base, with 18 bases between them. This CDR3 region has 17 residues. Germline V gene data show CDR1 as LNHDA and CDR2 as SQIVND (reference sequence). DNA of the CDR3: TGTGCCAGTAGTCTTCCGGGACTTCCGAGGTCTGGAAACACCATATATTTT. Its protein product is CASSLPGLPRSGNTIYF.

This chain connects TRBV6-1 to TRBJ2-2; possible D gene TRBD1, 5 bases. Between the trimmed V and J ends, which lost 1 base and 4 bases, there was a span of 10 bases. Germline V gene data show CDR1 as MNHNS and CDR2 as SASEGT. The CDR3 has 15 residues. The CDR3 region has the DNA TGTGCCAGCAGTGAAGGGCAGGGTTTCACCGGGGAGCTGTTTTTT. Translation gives CASSEGQGFTGELFF.

The chain combines TRBV5-1 with TRBJ2-3; 7 positions agree with TRBD1. Trimming cost V 4 bases and J 0 bases; bases outside gene matches: 5. This CDR3 spans 15 amino acids. The germline CDR1 and CDR2 sequences are SGHRS and YFSETQ. The CDR3 region is CASSDGTASTDTQYF. The CDR3 DNA follows: TGCGCCAGCAGCGATGGGACAGCTAGCACAGATACGCAGTATTTT.